The 22 T cell receptor beta chains below come from one sample, sequenced in a study of blood T cell repertoires in COVID-19 (dated by TCRdb to the early 2020s). Library preparation was by the immunoSEQ multiplex PCR assay. The table was pulled from immuneACCESS by TCRdb, which kept in-frame rearrangements only. Such tables lose some clones; where checked, under half of the loss comes from unresolved V genes, and the rest has no known cause. This sample comprises 150,000 to 180,000 clones, around 84% of them detected only once. Around 1.7% of the sample is taken by the ten largest. Sequences were obtained from peripheral blood. The receptors were sampled from an elderly man with acute or convalescent COVID-19.

The J gene is TRBJ2-5, the V gene TRBV11-2; TRBD1 matches 8 bases. This CDR3 has 15 residues. The germline V gene has CDR1 SGHAT and CDR2 FQNNGV. J was trimmed by 5 bases and V by 4 bases; bases with no gene match: 9. The CDR3 sequence is CASSSLRGRTETQYF. CDR3 nucleotides: TGTGCCAGCAGCTCCCTCAGGGGGCGCACGGAGACCCAGTACTTC.

J is TRBJ1-1 and V is TRBV19, with TRBD1 identical over 10 bases. CDR3 size: 14 residues. With V trimmed by 6 bases and J by 1 base, 2 bases remained unmatched. Germline values: CDR1 LNHDA, CDR2 SQIVND (reference sequence). The DNA of the CDR3 is TGTGCCAGTAGGGACAGGGGGACGAACACTGAAGCTTTCTTT. It is translated as CASRDRGTNTEAFF.

J is TRBJ1-6 and V is TRBV19; perhaps TRBD1 as D (5 bases). Between the trimmed V and J ends, which lost 8 bases and 7 bases, there was a span of 12 bases. Germline-derived CDR1 and CDR2 are LNHDA and SQIVND (reference sequence). This CDR3 spans 13 amino acids. In nucleotides, the CDR3 is TGTGCCAGTGCAGACAGAAGAAATTCACCCCTCCACTTT. Translating it yields CASADRRNSPLHF.

This sequence joins TRBV28 and TRBJ1-3; D might be TRBD1 (6 bases). Trimming took 6 bases from V and 4 from J, leaving 13 bases between them. Germline CDR1 reads MDHEN; CDR2 reads SYDVKM. There are 14 residues in the CDR3. CDR3 DNA: TGTGCCAGCAGCCTATCAGGGGCCGGAAACACCATATATTTT. Translating it yields CASSLSGAGNTIYF.

The chain employs TRBV15 and TRBJ2-1; 9 nucleotides agree with TRBD2. Germline values: CDR1 LNHNV, CDR2 YYDKDF (reference sequence). With V trimmed by 10 bases and J by 5 bases, 9 bases remained unmatched. CDR3 size: 14 residues. This CDR3 reads CANLRTSANNEQFF. In DNA, the CDR3 is TGTGCCAACCTAAGGACTAGCGCAAACAATGAGCAGTTCTTC.

The V gene is TRBV23-1, the J gene TRBJ2-3; TRBD2 matches 13 bases. TRBV23-1 is classed as an ORF, of uncertain function. V was pared by 0 bases and J by 1 base, with 1 base of the junction left unmatched. The CDR3 is 17 amino acids. CDR3 sequence: CASSQSGTSGGTDTQYF. CDR3 sequence (DNA): TGCGCCAGCAGTCAATCCGGGACTAGCGGGGGCACAGATACGCAGTATTTT.

The chain joins TRBV6-1 to TRBJ1-5, with a tentative D call TRBD1 (6 bases). CDR1 and CDR2 from the germline V gene are MNHNS and SASEGT. Trimming took 0 bases from V and 1 from J, leaving 22 bases between them. CDR3 length equals 20 residues. Here the CDR3 DNA reads TGTGCCAGCAGTGAAGCTCCCCTTGGGGGCGATCAATGGAGCAATCAGCCCCAGCATTTT. Translated, it gives CASSEAPLGGDQWSNQPQHF.

The chain carries TRBV18 and TRBJ1-1; D remains unclear. Germline V gene data show CDR1 as KGHSH and CDR2 as LQKENI. The CDR3 totals 19 residues. The germline V and J ends were trimmed by 1 base and 1 base, with 22 bases remaining between them. CDR3 in DNA: TGTGCCAGCTCACCACTTTTAAACAGACAACTCGGAGGGAACACTGAAGCTTTCTTT. This translates into CASSPLLNRQLGGNTEAFF.

The V and J genes are TRBV5-8 and TRBJ2-1; D is undetermined. This CDR3 contains 15 residues. The ends were cut back, 0 bases at V and 0 bases at J, with 7 bases in the middle. In germline, CDR1 is SGHTS, CDR2 YDEGEE. The CDR3 bases are TGTGCCAGCAGCTTGGGTTACAGCTCCTACAATGAGCAGTTCTTC. Protein sequence: CASSLGYSSYNEQFF.

The rearrangement uses TRBV7-9 and TRBJ1-6; TRBD1 agrees at 8 bases. V shed 5 bases and J 1 base; nucleotides not matched to a gene: 4. The CDR3 totals 16 residues. Germline values: CDR1 SEHNR, CDR2 FQNEAQ (reference sequence). The CDR3: CASSLRGQSYNSPLHF. CDR3 nucleotide sequence: TGTGCCAGCAGCCTCAGGGGGCAGTCCTATAATTCACCCCTCCACTTT.

DNA of the CDR3: TGTGCCAGCAGTTTGGGCCAGGGGTATGGCTACACCTTC. Residues: CASSLGQGYGYTF. This sequence joins TRBV28 and TRBJ1-2, with D tentatively TRBD1 (6 bases). The CDR3 is 13 residues long. Germline CDR1 reads MDHEN; CDR2 reads SYDVKM. The V and J ends lost 3 bases and 5 bases respectively, with 10 bases between them.

The rearrangement joins TRBV30 to TRBJ2-3, with 10 nucleotides matching TRBD2. The CDR3 is 17 amino acids. In germline, CDR1 is GTSNPN, CDR2 SVGIG (reference sequence). V lost 0 bases to trimming and J lost 0 bases; unmatched junction nucleotides: 6. The CDR3 sequence is CAWSVKAGGRSTDTQYF. The CDR3 coding sequence is TGTGCCTGGAGTGTAAAAGCGGGGGGGCGTAGCACAGATACGCAGTATTTT.

This clone was seen only a few times. The chain carries TRBV7-9 and TRBJ1-2, with TRBD1 matching 7 bases. Germline CDR1 and CDR2: SEHNR and FQNEAQ (reference sequence). Unmatched junction bases numbered 4, after V lost 5 bases and J lost 4 bases. There are 13 residues in the CDR3. CDR3 DNA: TGTGCCAGCAGCCGGGACAGCCCCTATGGCTACACCTTC. This sequence encodes CASSRDSPYGYTF.

The V and J genes are TRBV27 and TRBJ1-1; D is ambiguous. Trimming removed 6 bases from V and 4 bases from J, with 15 bases in between. Looked up from germline, CDR1 is MNHEY and CDR2 is SMNVEV (reference sequence). The CDR3 runs to 14 residues. CDR3 residues: CASSHDSTVTEAFF. CDR3 coding DNA: TGTGCCAGCAGCCATGACTCAACTGTCACTGAAGCTTTCTTT.

The V call is TRBV25-1, the J call TRBJ1-2, with D hard to call. CDR3 size: 13 residues. The germline V and J ends were trimmed by 2 bases and 7 bases, with 11 bases remaining between them. Germline loops: CDR1 MGHDK, CDR2 SYGVNS. The CDR3 nucleotides read TGTGCCAGCAGTGAAGATGAGGTGTCTGGCTACACCTTC. Translated: CASSEDEVSGYTF.

This clone has a single count. The chain carries TRBV3-1 (or the pseudogene TRBV3-2) and TRBJ2-1; 8 positions agree with TRBD1. CDR1 LGHDT and CDR2 YNNKEL come from the germline V gene (reference sequence). There are 15 residues in the CDR3. V trimming: 1 base; J trimming: 6 bases; junction bases outside the gene matches: 5. The CDR3 here is CASSQGQGLGNEQFF. Here the CDR3 DNA reads TGTGCCAGCAGCCAAGGACAGGGGCTTGGCAATGAGCAGTTCTTC.

Only a few counts were recorded for this clone. V and J are TRBV6-1 and TRBJ2-1, with TRBD1 as a possible D gene (6 bases). The germline V gene encodes CDR1 MNHNS and CDR2 SASEGT. This CDR3 contains 12 residues. V was trimmed by 10 bases and J by 5 bases, leaving 12 bases between them. CDR3: CATRQVNNEQFF. Written as DNA, the CDR3 is TGTGCCACCCGACAGGTTAACAATGAGCAGTTCTTC.

The rearrangement uses TRBV15 and TRBJ2-3; 11 bases map to TRBD1. The CDR3 has 17 amino acids. The V and J ends lost 0 bases and 4 bases, in that order; junction bases with no gene match: 6. CDR1 is LNHNV, CDR2 YYDKDF, per germline (reference sequence). CDR3 coding DNA: TGTGCCACCAGCAGAGATCCGGGACAGGGGGTGTCAGATACGCAGTATTTT. Its translation: CATSRDPGQGVSDTQYF. The variable domain in full, with the rest retrieved from reference TRBV15 and TRBJ2-3, is DAMVIQNPRYQVTQFGKPVTLSCSQTLNHNVMYWYQQKSSQAPKLLFHYYDKDFNNEADTPDNFQSRRPNTSFCFLDIRSPGLGDTAMYLCATSRDPGQGVSDTQYFGPGTRLTVL.

The rearrangement links TRBV5-4 to TRBJ2-1; 11 nucleotides align to TRBD2. J gave up 3 bases and V 7 bases, and 6 bases lay outside the gene matches. The germline gives CDR1 SGHNT, CDR2 YYREEE (reference sequence). The CDR3 is made up of 15 amino acids. This chain's CDR3 is CASFLAGGIYNEQFF. In DNA, the CDR3 is TGTGCCAGCTTTCTAGCGGGGGGAATCTACAATGAGCAGTTCTTC.

This chain joins TRBV2 and TRBJ1-1, with 10 positions matching TRBD1. Germline V CDR1 and CDR2: SNHLY, FYNNEI. Unmatched junction bases numbered 6, after V lost 5 bases and J lost 3 bases. There are 15 residues in the CDR3. The DNA of the CDR3 is TGTGCCAGCAGTCGTTGGACAGGGGGGGACACTGAAGCTTTCTTT. The encoded protein is CASSRWTGGDTEAFF.

The CDR3 loop reads CASSTSGLHTDTQYF. The CDR3 nucleotides read TGCGCCAGCAGCACGTCGGGACTGCACACAGATACGCAGTATTTT. The chain carries TRBV5-1 and TRBJ2-3; D might be TRBD2 (6 bases). V lost 4 bases, J lost 2 bases, and 14 bases lay in between. The CDR3 covers 15 residues. Germline V gene data show CDR1 as SGHRS and CDR2 as YFSETQ.

The chain has TRBV3-1 (or the pseudogene TRBV3-2) and TRBJ2-2, with 8 bases identical to TRBD2. Germline CDR1 reads LGHDT; CDR2 reads YNNKEL (reference sequence). The CDR3 covers 15 residues. V was clipped by 5 bases and J by 6 bases; unmatched bases: 8. The CDR3 loop reads CASSSGGPRAGELFF. In DNA form, the CDR3 reads TGTGCCAGCAGCTCGGGGGGGCCGAGGGCCGGGGAGCTGTTTTTT.